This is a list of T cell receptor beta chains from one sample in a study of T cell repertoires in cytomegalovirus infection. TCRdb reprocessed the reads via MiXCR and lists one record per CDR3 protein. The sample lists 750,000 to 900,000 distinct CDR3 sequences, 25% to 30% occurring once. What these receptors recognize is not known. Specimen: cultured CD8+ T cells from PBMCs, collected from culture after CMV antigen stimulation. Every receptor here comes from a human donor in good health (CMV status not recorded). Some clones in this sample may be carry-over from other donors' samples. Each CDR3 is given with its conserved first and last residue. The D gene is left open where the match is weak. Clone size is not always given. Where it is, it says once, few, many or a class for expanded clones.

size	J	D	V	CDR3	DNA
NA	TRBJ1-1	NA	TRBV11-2	CASSSYYRAQVGNTEAFF	TGTGCCAGCAGCTCATACTACAGGGCCCAGGTGGGGAACACTGAAGCTTTCTTT
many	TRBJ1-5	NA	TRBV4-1	CASSQEGTSQPQHF	TGCGCCAGCAGCCAAGAGGGGACCAGTCAGCCCCAGCATTTT
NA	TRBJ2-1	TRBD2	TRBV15	CASQLERGSYNEQFF	TGTGCCTCTCAGCTGGAGCGGGGGTCCTACAATGAGCAGTTCTTC
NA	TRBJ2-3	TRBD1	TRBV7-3	CASSLTGVRGTDTQYF	TGTGCCAGCAGCTTAACCGGTGTCAGGGGGACAGATACGCAGTATTTT
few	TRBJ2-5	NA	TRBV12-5	CASGLDQRQETQYF	TGTGCTAGTGGTTTGGACCAGAGGCAAGAGACCCAGTACTTC
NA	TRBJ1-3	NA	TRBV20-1	CSARDPNYRETGNTIYF	TGCAGTGCTAGAGATCCTAACTACAGGGAGACTGGAAACACCATATATTTT
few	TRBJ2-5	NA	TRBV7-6	CASSWSGETQYF	TGTGCCAGCAGCTGGAGTGGAGAGACCCAGTACTTC
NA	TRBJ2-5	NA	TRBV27	CASSGGPGFSRETQYF	TGTGCCAGCAGTGGGGGCCCGGGTTTCTCGCGGGAGACCCAGTACTTC
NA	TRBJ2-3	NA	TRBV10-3	CANPGGPDTQYF	TGTGCCAACCCCGGCGGCCCAGATACGCAGTATTTT
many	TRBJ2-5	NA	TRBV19	CASNPTPWEKTQYF	TGTGCCAGTAACCCGACCCCCTGGGAAAAGACCCAGTACTTC
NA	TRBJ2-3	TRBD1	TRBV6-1	CASSEGTGRVDTQYF	TGTGCCAGCAGTGAAGGGACAGGTCGAGTGGATACGCAGTATTTT
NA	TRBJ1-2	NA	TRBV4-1	CASSQDTGNYGYTF	TGCGCCAGCAGCCAAGATACGGGCAACTATGGCTACACCTTC
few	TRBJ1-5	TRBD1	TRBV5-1	CASSLASRDRAQPQHF	TGCGCCAGCAGCTTGGCCTCCAGGGACAGGGCTCAGCCCCAGCATTTT
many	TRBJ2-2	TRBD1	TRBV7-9	CASSENRDRGTGELFF	TGTGCCAGCAGCGAGAACCGGGACAGGGGTACCGGGGAGCTGTTTTTT
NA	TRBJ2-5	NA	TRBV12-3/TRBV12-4	CASSLAISAGETQYF	TGTGCCAGCAGTTTAGCTATCTCGGCGGGAGAGACCCAGTACTTC
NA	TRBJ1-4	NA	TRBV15	CATSQGSGEKLFF	TGTGCCACCAGTCAAGGTAGTGGCGAAAAACTGTTTTTT
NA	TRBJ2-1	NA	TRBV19	CACMDSLRYNEQFF	TGTGCCTGTATGGACAGTCTAAGGTACAATGAGCAGTTCTTC
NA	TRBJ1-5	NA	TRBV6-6	CASSYSVQGGNQPQHF	TGTGCCAGCAGTTACTCGGTACAGGGAGGCAATCAGCCCCAGCATTTT
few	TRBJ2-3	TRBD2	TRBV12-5	CASDPSGVADTQYF	TGTGCTAGTGACCCTAGCGGGGTCGCAGATACGCAGTATTTT
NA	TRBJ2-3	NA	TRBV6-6	CASSVILIGTDSPTDTQYF	TGTGCCAGCAGCGTTATCCTGATTGGAACGGACAGCCCCACAGATACGCAGTATTTT
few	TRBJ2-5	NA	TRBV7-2	CASSLQQQETQYF	TGTGCCAGCAGCTTACAGCAACAAGAGACCCAGTACTTC
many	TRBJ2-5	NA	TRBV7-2	CASSPLVERLETQYF	TGTGCCAGCAGCCCTTTAGTGGAGCGACTGGAGACCCAGTACTTC
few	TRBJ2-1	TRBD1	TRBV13	CASSGGQASYNEQFF	TGTGCCAGCAGCGGGGGACAGGCATCCTACAATGAGCAGTTCTTC
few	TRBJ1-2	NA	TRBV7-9	CASGSATGYTF	TGTGCCAGTGGGTCGGCAACTGGCTACACCTTC
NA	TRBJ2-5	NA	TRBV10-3	CAIRATGHEETQYF	TGTGCCATCAGGGCTACGGGACACGAAGAGACCCAGTACTTC
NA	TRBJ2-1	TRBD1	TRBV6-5	CASTDMGQGNEQFF	TGTGCCAGCACCGACATGGGACAGGGCAATGAGCAGTTCTTC
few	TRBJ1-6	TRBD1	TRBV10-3	CAISEYGTGGVNSPLHF	TGTGCCATCAGTGAGTACGGGACAGGGGGAGTAAATTCACCCCTCCACTTT
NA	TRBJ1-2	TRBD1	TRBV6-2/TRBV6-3	CASTEDRVASVHGYTF	TGTGCCAGCACCGAGGACAGGGTGGCTTCAGTCCATGGCTACACCTTC
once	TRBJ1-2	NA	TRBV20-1	CSEEGPRGYTF	TGCAGTGAGGAGGGCCCGCGAGGCTACACCTTC
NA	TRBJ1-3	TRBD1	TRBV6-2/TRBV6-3	CASWTGFDGNTIYF	TGTGCCAGCTGGACAGGGTTTGATGGAAACACCATATATTTT
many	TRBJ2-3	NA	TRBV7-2	CASRRAVGTDTQYF	TGTGCCTCACGAAGGGCGGTGGGCACAGATACGCAGTATTTT
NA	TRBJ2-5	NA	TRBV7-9	CASSLPQGTETQYF	TGTGCCAGCAGTTTACCACAGGGCACAGAGACCCAGTACTTC
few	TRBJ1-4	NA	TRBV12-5	CASGLNPSGEANEKLFF	TGTGCTAGTGGCTTGAACCCATCGGGCGAGGCTAATGAAAAACTGTTTTTT
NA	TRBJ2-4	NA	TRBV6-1	CASSENRVVGEAKNIQYF	TGTGCCAGCAGTGAAAACAGGGTCGTTGGAGAAGCCAAAAACATTCAGTACTTC
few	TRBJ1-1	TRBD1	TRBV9	CASSVVPTGALAEAFF	TGTGCCAGCAGCGTAGTTCCGACAGGGGCGTTGGCTGAAGCTTTCTTT
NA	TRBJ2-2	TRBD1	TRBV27	CASSYWTGSSGELFF	TGTGCCAGCAGTTACTGGACAGGCAGCTCGGGGGAGCTGTTTTTT
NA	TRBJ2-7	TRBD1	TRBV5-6	CASSLRDRGPVDEQYF	TGTGCCAGCAGCTTGAGGGACAGGGGGCCGGTGGACGAGCAGTACTTC
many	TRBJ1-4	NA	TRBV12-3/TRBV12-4	CASSLPPATNEKLFF	TGTGCCAGCAGTTTACCACCAGCAACTAATGAAAAACTGTTTTTT
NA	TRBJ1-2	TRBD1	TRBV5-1	CASSLVDRGDYGYTF	TGCGCCAGCAGCTTGGTGGACAGGGGAGACTATGGCTACACCTTC
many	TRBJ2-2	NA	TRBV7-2	CASSLGLGDPTGELFF	TGTGCCAGCAGCTTAGGCCTGGGGGACCCCACCGGGGAGCTGTTTTTT
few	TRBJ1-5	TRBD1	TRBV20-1	CSARDYTGGVQPQHF	TGCAGTGCTAGAGACTATACAGGGGGCGTCCAGCCCCAGCATTTT
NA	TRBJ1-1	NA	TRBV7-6	CASRALNTEAFF	TGTGCCAGCAGGGCTTTGAACACTGAAGCTTTCTTT
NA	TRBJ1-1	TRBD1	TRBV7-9	CASSHGTGGENTEAFF	TGTGCCAGCAGCCACGGGACAGGGGGAGAGAACACTGAAGCTTTCTTT
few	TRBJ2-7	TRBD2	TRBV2	CASSGTSSSYEQYF	TGTGCCAGCAGCGGGACTAGCAGCAGCTACGAGCAGTACTTC
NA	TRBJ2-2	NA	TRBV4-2	CASKFSGELFF	TGTGCCAGCAAGTTCTCCGGGGAGCTGTTTTTT
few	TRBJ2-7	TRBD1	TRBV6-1	CASTWDRGYEQYF	TGTGCCAGCACTTGGGACAGGGGCTACGAGCAGTACTTC
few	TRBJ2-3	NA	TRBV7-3	CASSLGETSTDTQYF	TGTGCCAGCAGCTTAGGGGAAACTAGCACAGATACGCAGTATTTT
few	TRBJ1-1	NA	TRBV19	CASSTARTMNTEAFF	TGTGCCAGTAGTACAGCCCGGACAATGAACACTGAAGCTTTCTTT
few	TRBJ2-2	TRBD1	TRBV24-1	CATRDRGNTGELFF	TGTGCCACCCGGGACAGGGGGAACACCGGGGAGCTGTTTTTT
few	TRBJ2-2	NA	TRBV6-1	CASSEWRGLSTGELFF	TGTGCCAGCAGTGAATGGAGGGGGCTAAGCACCGGGGAGCTGTTTTTT
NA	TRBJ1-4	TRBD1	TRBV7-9	CASSALTGVGEKLFF	TGTGCCAGCAGCGCCCTGACAGGGGTCGGGGAAAAACTGTTTTTT